This TCR beta chain was retrieved from a study of cytomegalovirus exposure and HLA in healthy donors. Study-level results: Investigators reported over 150 TCR beta chains as tied to cytomegalovirus.

V was clipped by 4 bases and J by 0 bases, with 6 bases between them. The germline CDR1 and CDR2 sequences are SGHDN and FVKESK. The CDR3 has 13 residues. A word on this clone: What it binds is unknown.

PCR employed 60 Vbeta and 13 Jbeta primers. Produced via immunoSEQ multiplex PCR; TCRdb's table is partial and in-frame only. Here the sample table reports tens of thousands of clones. The origin of this receptor is a woman aged 55-69 years in good health and CMV-seropositive. Specimen: PBMCs. V and J are TRBV14 and TRBJ1-1; the D is unclear. This chain's CDR3 is CASSRPMNTEAFF. CDR3 nucleotides: TGTGCCAGCAGCCGGCCAATGAACACTGAAGCTTTCTTT.